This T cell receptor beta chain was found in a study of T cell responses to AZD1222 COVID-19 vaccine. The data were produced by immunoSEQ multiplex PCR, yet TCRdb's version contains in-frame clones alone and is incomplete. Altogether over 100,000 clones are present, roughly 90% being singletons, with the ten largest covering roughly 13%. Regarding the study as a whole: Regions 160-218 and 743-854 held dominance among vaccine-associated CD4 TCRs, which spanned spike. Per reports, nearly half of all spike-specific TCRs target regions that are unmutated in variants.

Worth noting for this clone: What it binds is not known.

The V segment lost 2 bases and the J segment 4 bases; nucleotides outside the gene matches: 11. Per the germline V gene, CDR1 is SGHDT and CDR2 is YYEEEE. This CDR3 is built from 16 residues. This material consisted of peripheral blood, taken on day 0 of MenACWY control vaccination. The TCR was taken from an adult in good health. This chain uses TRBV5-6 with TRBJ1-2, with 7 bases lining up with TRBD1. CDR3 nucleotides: TGTGCCAGCAGCTTTGGGGCAGGGGGAATACTCTATGGCTACACCTTC. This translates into CASSFGAGGILYGYTF.